The T cell receptor (beta chain) under discussion was sequenced for a study of shared clonotypes between healthy human individuals. Researchers partitioned CD4+ cells into CD45RA+ naive and CD45RA-negative memory subsets. The method was immunoSEQ multiplex PCR; TCRdb's version includes in-frame clones alone and lacks a portion of them. The data hold about 2.4 million clones, with just over 90% observed a single time. This CDR3 comprises 17 residues. Germline values: CDR1 SGHNT, CDR2 YENEEA. V gave up 0 bases and J gave up 0 bases, with 14 bases separating them. Sequences were obtained from naive CD4+ T cells sorted from blood. The subset here: CD45RA+ positively selected. This TCR derives from a man aged 18-30 years in good health. The chain links TRBV11-3 to TRBJ1-1; D unclear. Here the CDR3 DNA reads TGTGCCAGCAGCTTAGACGCCCCTGGCTCCATGAACACTGAAGCTTTCTTT. Encoded protein: CASSLDAPGSMNTEAFF. The entire variable domain, with the rest obtained from reference TRBV11-3 and TRBJ1-1, is as follows: EAGVVQSPRYKIIEKKQPVAFWCNPISGHNTLYWYLQNLGQGPELLIRYENEEAVDDSQLPKDRFSAERLKGVDSTLKIQPAELGDSAVYLCASSLDAPGSMNTEAFFGQGTRLTVV.